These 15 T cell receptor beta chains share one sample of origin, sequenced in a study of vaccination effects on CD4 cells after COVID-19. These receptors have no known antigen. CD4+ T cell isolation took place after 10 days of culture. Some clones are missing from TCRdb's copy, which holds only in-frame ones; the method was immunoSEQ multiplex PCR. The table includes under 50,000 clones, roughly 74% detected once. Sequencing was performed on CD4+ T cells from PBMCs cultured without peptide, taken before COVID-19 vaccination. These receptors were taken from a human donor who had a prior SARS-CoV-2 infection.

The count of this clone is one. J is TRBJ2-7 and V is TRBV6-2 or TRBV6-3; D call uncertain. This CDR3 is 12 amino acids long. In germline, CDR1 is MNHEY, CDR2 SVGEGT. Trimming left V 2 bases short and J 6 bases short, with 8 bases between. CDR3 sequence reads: CASSYVGGEQYF. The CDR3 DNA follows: TGTGCCAGCAGTTACGTAGGTGGCGAGCAGTACTTC.

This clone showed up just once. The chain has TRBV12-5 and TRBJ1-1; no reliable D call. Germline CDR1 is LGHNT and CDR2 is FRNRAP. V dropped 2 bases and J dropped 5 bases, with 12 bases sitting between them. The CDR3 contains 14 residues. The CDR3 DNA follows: TGTGCTAGTGGTTTGCTCCTGCGGGGAACTGAAGCTTTCTTT. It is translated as CASGLLLRGTEAFF.

Here the CDR3 DNA reads TGTGCCACCAGCAGAGGCAGGGGACCGTACTCTGGGGCCAACGTCCTGACTTTC. Protein: CATSRGRGPYSGANVLTF. The chain has TRBV15 and TRBJ2-6, with D perhaps TRBD1 (6 bases). The germline V gene has CDR1 LNHNV and CDR2 YYDKDF (reference sequence). Trimming took off 1 base at V and 0 bases at J, with 13 bases between the two ends. The CDR3 length is 18 residues.

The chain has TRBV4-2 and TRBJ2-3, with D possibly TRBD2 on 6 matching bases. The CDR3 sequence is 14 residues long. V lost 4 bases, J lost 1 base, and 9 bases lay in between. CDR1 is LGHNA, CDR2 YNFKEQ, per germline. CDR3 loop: CASSPPGGTDTQYF. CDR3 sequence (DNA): TGTGCCAGCAGCCCCCCGGGGGGCACAGATACGCAGTATTTT.

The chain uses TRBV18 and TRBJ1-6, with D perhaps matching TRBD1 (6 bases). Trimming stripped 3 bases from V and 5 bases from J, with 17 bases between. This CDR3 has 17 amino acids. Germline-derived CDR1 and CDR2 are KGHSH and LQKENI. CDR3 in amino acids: CASSPFTGSLNNSPLHF. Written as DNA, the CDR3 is TGTGCCAGCTCACCGTTCACAGGGTCCCTTAATAATTCACCCCTCCACTTT. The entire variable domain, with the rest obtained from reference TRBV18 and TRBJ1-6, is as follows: NAGVMQNPRHLVRRRGQEARLRCSPMKGHSHVYWYRQLPEEGLKFMVYLQKENIIDESGMPKERFSAEFPKEGPSILRIQQVVRGDSAAYFCASSPFTGSLNNSPLHFGNGTRLTVT.

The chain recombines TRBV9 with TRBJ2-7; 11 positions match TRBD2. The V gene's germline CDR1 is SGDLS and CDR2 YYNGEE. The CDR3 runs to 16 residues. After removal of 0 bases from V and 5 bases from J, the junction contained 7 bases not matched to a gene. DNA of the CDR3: TGTGCCAGCAGCGTAGCGCTAGCGGGAGGCGTAAACGAGCAGTACTTC. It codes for CASSVALAGGVNEQYF.

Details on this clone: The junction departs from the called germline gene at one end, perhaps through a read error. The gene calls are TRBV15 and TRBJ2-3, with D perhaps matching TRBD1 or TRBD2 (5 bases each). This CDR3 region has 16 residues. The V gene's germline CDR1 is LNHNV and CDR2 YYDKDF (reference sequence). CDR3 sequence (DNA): TGTGCCACCAGAAGAGCCGGGGCGCTCGGGGCAGATACGCAGTATTTT. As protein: CATRRAGALGADTQYF.

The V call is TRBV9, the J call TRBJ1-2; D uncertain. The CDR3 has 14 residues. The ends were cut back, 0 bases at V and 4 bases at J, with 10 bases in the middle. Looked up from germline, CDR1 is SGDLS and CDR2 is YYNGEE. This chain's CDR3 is CASSVVPGSYGYTF. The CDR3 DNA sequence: TGTGCCAGCAGCGTAGTTCCGGGGAGCTATGGCTACACCTTC.

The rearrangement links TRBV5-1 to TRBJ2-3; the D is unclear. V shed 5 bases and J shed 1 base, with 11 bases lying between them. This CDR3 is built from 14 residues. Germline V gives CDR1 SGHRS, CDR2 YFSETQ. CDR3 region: CASRFRGGTDTQYF. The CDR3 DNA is TGCGCCAGCAGGTTTAGAGGTGGCACAGATACGCAGTATTTT.

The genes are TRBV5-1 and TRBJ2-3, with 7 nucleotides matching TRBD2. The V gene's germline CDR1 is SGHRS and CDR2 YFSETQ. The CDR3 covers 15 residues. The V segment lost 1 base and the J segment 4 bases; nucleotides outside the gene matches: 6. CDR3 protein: CASSLNRGGADTQYF. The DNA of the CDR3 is TGCGCCAGCAGCTTGAATCGCGGGGGTGCAGATACGCAGTATTTT.

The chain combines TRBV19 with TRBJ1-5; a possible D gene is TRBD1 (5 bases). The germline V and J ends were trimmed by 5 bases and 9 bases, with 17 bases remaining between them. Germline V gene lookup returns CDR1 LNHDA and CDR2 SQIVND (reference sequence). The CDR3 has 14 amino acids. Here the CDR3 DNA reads TGTGCCAGTAGTGTGCATGGGGACGTAGGGCCCCAGCATTTT. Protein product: CASSVHGDVGPQHF.

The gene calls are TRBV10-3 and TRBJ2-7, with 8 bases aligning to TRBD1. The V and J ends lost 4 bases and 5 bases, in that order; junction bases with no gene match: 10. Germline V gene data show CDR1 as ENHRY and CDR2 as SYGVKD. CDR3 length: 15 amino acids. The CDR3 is CAISGIWTGIDEQYF. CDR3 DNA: TGTGCCATCAGTGGAATCTGGACAGGGATCGACGAGCAGTACTTC.

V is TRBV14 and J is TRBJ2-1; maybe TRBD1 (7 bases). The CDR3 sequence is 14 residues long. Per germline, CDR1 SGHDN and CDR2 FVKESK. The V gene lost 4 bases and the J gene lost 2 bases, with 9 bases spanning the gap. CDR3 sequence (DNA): TGTGCCAGCAGCCTCAGGGGGGCCTACAATGAGCAGTTCTTC. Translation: CASSLRGAYNEQFF.

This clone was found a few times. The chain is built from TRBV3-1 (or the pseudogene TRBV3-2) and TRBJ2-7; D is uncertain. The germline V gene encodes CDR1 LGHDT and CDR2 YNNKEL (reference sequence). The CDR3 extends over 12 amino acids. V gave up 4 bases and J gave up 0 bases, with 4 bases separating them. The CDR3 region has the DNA TGTGCCAGCAGCCCAAGCTCCTACGAGCAGTACTTC. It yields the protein CASSPSSYEQYF.

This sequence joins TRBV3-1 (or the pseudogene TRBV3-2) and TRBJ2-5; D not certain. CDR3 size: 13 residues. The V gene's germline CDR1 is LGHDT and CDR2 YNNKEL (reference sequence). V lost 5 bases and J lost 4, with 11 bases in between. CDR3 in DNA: TGTGCCAGCAGCGGTCAGACAAGAGAGACCCAGTACTTC. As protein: CASSGQTRETQYF.